The rows below give T cell receptor beta chains drawn from one sample of a study of CD8+ T cells in alopecia areata. Profiled with immunoSEQ multiplex PCR; TCRdb holds only in-frame clones, not every one. This sample has 95,000 to 100,000 clones, with more than 55% found just once. The input for sequencing was CD8+ T cells sorted from blood, taken at week 4, from a patient treated with tofacitinib. These receptors all stem from a human donor with alopecia areata. Both conserved end residues are part of each CDR3.

j_call v_call cdr3_aa
TRBJ1-1 TRBV27 CASSLTTGMNTEAFF
TRBJ2-7 TRBV7-2 CASSRTTVLFEEQYF
TRBJ2-2 TRBV28 CASSFPGQGAGELFF
TRBJ1-1 TRBV5-6 CASSPRGHEAFF
TRBJ2-7 TRBV6-5 CASSPGLAVGEQYF
TRBJ1-4 TRBV18 CASPRDSPNEKLFF
TRBJ2-5 TRBV4-1 CASSQDRGQETQYF
TRBJ2-7 TRBV9 CASSVGRAGTVYEQYF
TRBJ1-1 TRBV4-3 CASSQDRVEGKAFF
TRBJ2-1 TRBV28 CASSLISYYNEQFF
TRBJ2-5 TRBV7-2 CASSLETGLLETQYF
TRBJ2-1 TRBV2 CASSEWTSGGYEQFF
TRBJ2-5 TRBV7-9 CASSPRLAGIQETQYF
TRBJ1-4 TRBV7-9 CASSLREKLFF
TRBJ1-2 TRBV19 CASSIPGVGYTF
TRBJ2-2 TRBV11-2 CASSLAPGTTGELFF
TRBJ2-7 TRBV28 CASSGGEVTYEQYF
TRBJ1-6 TRBV27 CASSLLRSSYNSPLHF
TRBJ2-7 TRBV7-9 CASSLNELSEQYF
TRBJ2-2 TRBV30 CAWSSGIPGELFF
TRBJ2-5 TRBV13 CASSSFQETQYF
TRBJ2-3 TRBV30 CAWSEGQGSDTQYF
TRBJ2-1 TRBV5-5 CASSRRLAGGDNEQFF
TRBJ2-5 TRBV9 CASSVGPVETQYF
TRBJ1-1 TRBV27 CASRFGQNTEAFF
TRBJ2-3 TRBV7-9 CASSLAGREGTDTQYF
TRBJ2-7 TRBV28 CASSFSPGNYEQYF
TRBJ2-5 TRBV11-2 CASSSWTSGIGETQYF
TRBJ1-6 TRBV27 CASTWGRGNSPLHF
TRBJ2-1 TRBV9 CASSFKGLAGDEQFF
TRBJ2-7 TRBV13 CASSSGPSYEQYF
TRBJ1-1 TRBV30 CAWSVGSNTEAFF
TRBJ1-3 TRBV9 CASSVGGHGSPSGNTIYF
TRBJ2-5 TRBV7-2 CASSLEGAGQETQYF
TRBJ2-3 TRBV11-2 CASSPEVSGRATDTQYF
TRBJ1-1 TRBV7-9 CASSLVRNTEAFF
TRBJ1-2 TRBV5-6 CASSQQGAHYGYTF
TRBJ2-7 TRBV7-6 CASSGTGTSSHEQYF
TRBJ2-6 TRBV10-3 CAITEGAGSGANVLTF
TRBJ1-2 TRBV23-1 CARTTGTPNYGYTF
TRBJ1-6 TRBV7-2 CASSLVGQGARLLHF
TRBJ2-5 TRBV25-1 CASRLGSETQYF